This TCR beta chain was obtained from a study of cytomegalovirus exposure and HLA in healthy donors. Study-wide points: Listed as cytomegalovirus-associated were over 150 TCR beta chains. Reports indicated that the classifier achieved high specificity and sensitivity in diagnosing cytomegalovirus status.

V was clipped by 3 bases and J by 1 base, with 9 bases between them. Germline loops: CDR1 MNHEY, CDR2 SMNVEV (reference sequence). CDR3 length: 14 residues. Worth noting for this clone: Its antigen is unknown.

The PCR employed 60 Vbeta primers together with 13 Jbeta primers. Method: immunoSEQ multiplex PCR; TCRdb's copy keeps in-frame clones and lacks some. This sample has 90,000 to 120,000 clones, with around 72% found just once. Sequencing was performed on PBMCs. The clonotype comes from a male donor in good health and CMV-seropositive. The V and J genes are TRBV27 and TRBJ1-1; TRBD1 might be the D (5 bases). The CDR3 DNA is TGTGCCAGCAGTTTTGGGGCACCGAACACTGAAGCTTTCTTT. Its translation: CASSFGAPNTEAFF.